Sequencing of this T cell receptor (beta chain) was carried out in a study of T cell responses to AZD1222 COVID-19 vaccine. Combined were second doses at about 4 or about 12 weeks. The CDR3 is made up of 13 amino acids. CDR1 is LGHNA and CDR2 is YNFKEQ in the germline V gene. The germline V and J ends were trimmed by 2 bases and 7 bases, with 9 bases remaining between them. A remark on this clone: Its target is unknown.

Study-wide points: Donors were chiefly white British, with a greater number of females, and clonal diversity was perhaps underestimated. Spike was spanned by vaccine-associated CD4 TCRs, which were dominant at 160-218 and 743-854.

Sequenced by immunoSEQ multiplex PCR; TCRdb stores in-frame clones only, minus some. The repertoire holds 65,000 to 85,000 clones, with approximately 83% as singletons. This chain uses TRBV4-2 with TRBJ1-5; D remains unclear. This TCR derives from an adult who received the AZD1222 COVID-19 vaccine. The sample was peripheral blood, taken 28 days after the second AZD1222 dose. CDR3 residues: CASSQFVRQPQHF. The CDR3 DNA follows: TGTGCCAGCAGCCAATTTGTCCGCCAGCCCCAGCATTTT.